Listed here are 13 T cell receptor beta chains from one sample, sequenced in a study of T cell repertoires in cytomegalovirus infection. TCRdb independently ran MiXCR on the reads; one entry per CDR3 protein. This sample has hundreds of thousands of distinct CDR3 sequences, with roughly 9.5% found just once. Sequencing was done on a sample of PBMCs. Receptors originate from a human donor in good health (CMV status not recorded). Some clones in this sample may be carry-over from other donors' samples.

CDR3 residues: CASKELPNTEAFF. The DNA of the CDR3 is TGTGCCAGCAAGGAATTGCCAAACACTGAAGCTTTCTTT. The chain combines TRBV7-9 with TRBJ1-1; no clear D gene. Trimming left V 7 bases short and J 2 bases short, with 11 bases between. This CDR3 has 13 amino acids. Germline lookup yields CDR1 SEHNR and CDR2 FQNEAQ (reference sequence).

This clonotype has ten or more counts. The chain carries TRBV7-2 and TRBJ1-2; D may be TRBD1 (5 bases). Deletions cut 0 bases from V and 8 bases from J, with 16 bases between. From germline, CDR1 is SGHTA and CDR2 FQGNSA. CDR3 length: 15 amino acids. This chain's CDR3 is CASSLAGPSREGYTF. DNA of the CDR3: TGTGCCAGCAGCTTAGCGGGACCGAGTCGAGAAGGCTACACCTTC.

This clonotype was seen more than once but under ten times. The chain joins TRBV7-2 to TRBJ2-4; 9 bases line up with TRBD1. The CDR3 runs to 14 residues. Trimming cost V 5 bases and J 6 bases; bases outside gene matches: 5. The V gene's germline CDR1 is SGHTA and CDR2 FQGNSA. CDR3 bases: TGTGCCAGCAGCCCGGACAGGGGAGTAAACATTCAGTACTTC. Protein sequence: CASSPDRGVNIQYF.

This clonotype came up a few times. The V call is TRBV5-1, the J call TRBJ2-7; TRBD1 is a possible D gene (6 bases). There are 14 residues in the CDR3. Germline assignment: CDR1 SGHRS and CDR2 YFSETQ. The V gene lost 0 bases and the J gene lost 3 bases, with 10 bases spanning the gap. The CDR3 nucleotides read TGCGCCAGCAGCTTGGAAGGGGGATACTACGAGCAGTACTTC. This sequence encodes CASSLEGGYYEQYF.

This clonotype was recorded at least ten times. The chain uses TRBV7-9 and TRBJ2-1; the D gene is possibly TRBD2 (5 bases). The CDR3 consists of 16 residues. Between the trimmed V and J ends, which lost 1 base and 0 bases, there was a span of 10 bases. Germline V lookup: CDR1 SEHNR, CDR2 FQNEAQ (reference sequence). CDR3 DNA sequence: TGTGCCAGCAGCTTAGTCGACTACTCCTCCTACAATGAGCAGTTCTTC. Encoded protein: CASSLVDYSSYNEQFF.

The chain links TRBV7-6 to TRBJ1-5; TRBD1 matches at 9 bases. The V segment lost 3 bases and the J segment 0 bases; nucleotides outside the gene matches: 3. Germline CDR1 reads SGHVS; CDR2 reads FNYEAQ. CDR3 length: 16 amino acids. In DNA form, the CDR3 reads TGTGCCAGCAGCTTTTCGGGACAGGGTAGCAATCAGCCCCAGCATTTT. It is translated as CASSFSGQGSNQPQHF. The full variable domain, its missing parts supplied by reference TRBV7-6 and TRBJ1-5, is GAGVSQSPRYKVTKRGQDVALRCDPISGHVSLYWYRQALGQGPEFLTYFNYEAQQDKSGLPNDRFSAERPEGSISTLTIQRTEQRDSAMYRCASSFSGQGSNQPQHFGDGTRLSIL.

This clonotype was found many times. The chain employs TRBV28 and TRBJ1-1; possible D gene TRBD1, 6 bases. V was shortened by 3 bases and J by 0 bases, with 14 bases between the two germline ends. Germline loops: CDR1 MDHEN, CDR2 SYDVKM. The CDR3 covers 16 residues. The CDR3 is CASSLTFGQMNTEAFF. The CDR3 nucleotides read TGTGCCAGCAGTTTGACCTTCGGACAGATGAACACTGAAGCTTTCTTT.

The rearrangement joins TRBV20-1 to TRBJ1-1, with 7 bases aligning to TRBD1. V was clipped by 5 bases and J by 5 bases; unmatched bases: 8. The CDR3 consists of 13 residues. The V gene's germline CDR1 is DFQATT and CDR2 SNEGSKA (reference sequence). CDR3 amino acids: CSAPKGAGTEAFF. Here the CDR3 DNA reads TGCAGTGCTCCAAAGGGGGCCGGGACTGAAGCTTTCTTT.

This clonotype has ten or more counts. The rearrangement uses TRBV29-1 and TRBJ2-7; 9 bases map to TRBD2. The CDR3 loop spans 13 amino acids. Per the germline V gene, CDR1 is SQVTM and CDR2 is ANQGSEA. V shed 6 bases and J 7 bases; nucleotides not matched to a gene: 10. CDR3 in DNA: TGCAGCGTGAGAGCGGGAGGAGTGGGAGAGCAGTACTTC. Protein sequence: CSVRAGGVGEQYF.

The V gene is TRBV11-2, the J gene TRBJ1-6; D unclear. The CDR3 totals 16 residues. Germline V gene data show CDR1 as SGHAT and CDR2 as FQNNGV. V shed 4 bases and J shed 8 bases, with 18 bases lying between them. The CDR3 DNA follows: TGTGCCAGCAGCTCGGGCCGTACGGGTTTTCATTCACCCCTCCACTTT. Encoded protein: CASSSGRTGFHSPLHF.

This clonotype was seen a few times. J is TRBJ2-1 and V is TRBV7-2; 13 bases align to TRBD2. The CDR3 spans 17 residues. The V segment lost 5 bases and the J segment 7 bases; nucleotides outside the gene matches: 11. The germline V gene encodes CDR1 SGHTA and CDR2 FQGNSA. CDR3 residues: CASSLLSLGLAGNEQFF. In nucleotides, the CDR3 is TGTGCCAGCAGCCTCCTCTCCCTGGGACTAGCGGGAAATGAGCAGTTCTTC.

The table lists this clonotype with many counts. The V gene is TRBV7-9, the J gene TRBJ2-1; 9 nucleotides align to TRBD1. V lost 1 base and J lost 9; bases outside the gene matches: 16. The V gene's germline CDR1 is SEHNR and CDR2 FQNEAQ (reference sequence). This CDR3 has 18 residues. CDR3 DNA sequence: TGTGCCAGCAGCTTAGTCCCACTCCGGGACAGGGCCTTCGGTGAGCAGTTCTTC. This codes for CASSLVPLRDRAFGEQFF.

The chain couples TRBV4-3 to TRBJ2-5, with D possibly matching TRBD1 (5 bases). V shed 3 bases and J shed 5 bases, with 13 bases lying between them. This CDR3 contains 14 residues. Germline-derived CDR1 and CDR2 are LGHNA and YSLEER. The CDR3 reads CASSQGQGLETQYF. In DNA form, the CDR3 reads TGCGCCAGCAGCCAGGGGCAGGGTTTGGAGACCCAGTACTTC.